These 9 T cell receptor beta chains share one sample of origin, sequenced in a study of cytomegalovirus exposure and HLA in healthy donors (TCRdb year 2017). Libraries were prepared through the immunoSEQ multiplex PCR assay. The multiplex PCR relied on a mix of 60 forward primers for TCR Vbeta segments and 13 reverse primers for TCR Jbeta segments. As stored in TCRdb, this immuneACCESS dataset retains in-frame rearrangements with V and J assigned. A fraction of the clones does not appear; measured against another copy, unresolved V genes explain less than half of the discrepancy, and the remainder lacks a known reason. This sample comprises some 90,000 clones, about 86% of them detected only once. Jointly, the top ten make up under 5.5% of the sample. Source material: PBMCs. These receptors all stem from a woman aged 70-85 years in good health and CMV-seropositive.

V usage is TRBV5-8 and J usage is TRBJ1-1; 8 bases are a match to TRBD1. This CDR3 region has 14 residues. Germline V gene lookup returns CDR1 SGHTS and CDR2 YDEGEE. The ends lost 5 bases at V and 6 bases at J; junction bases unmatched: 9. This chain's CDR3 is CASRLRQGRAEAFF. In DNA, the CDR3 is TGTGCCAGCAGATTACGACAGGGGAGGGCTGAAGCTTTCTTT.

This chain links TRBV7-2 with TRBJ1-5, with a possible D match to TRBD1 (6 bases). The CDR3 is 13 residues long. Germline V CDR1 and CDR2: SGHTA, FQGNSA. V was shortened by 2 bases and J by 4 bases, with 6 bases between the two germline ends. The CDR3 nucleotides are TGTGCCAGCAGCTTAACAGGGAATCAGCCCCAGCATTTT. Protein: CASSLTGNQPQHF.

This clone was seen a few times. The chain carries TRBV7-9 and TRBJ1-1; a possible D gene is TRBD1 (5 bases). Per the germline V gene, CDR1 is SEHNR and CDR2 is FQNEAQ (reference sequence). Trimming pared 5 bases from V and 1 base from J, leaving 14 bases between. The CDR3 covers 15 residues. CDR3 protein: CASSTNRQKNTEAFF. CDR3 nucleotide sequence: TGTGCCAGCAGCACAAATAGACAGAAGAACACTGAAGCTTTCTTT.

The rearrangement uses TRBV7-2 and TRBJ1-5; 7 nucleotides line up with TRBD1. Trimming cost V 5 bases and J 7 bases; bases outside gene matches: 14. Looked up from germline, CDR1 is SGHTA and CDR2 is FQGNSA. The CDR3 consists of 16 residues. CDR3 bases: TGTGCCAGCAGCCGGGGGACAGTCGATCGAGTGCAGCCCCAGCATTTT. As protein: CASSRGTVDRVQPQHF.

This chain uses TRBV28 with TRBJ2-3; tentatively, D is TRBD1 (6 bases). This CDR3 contains 14 residues. Germline lookup yields CDR1 MDHEN and CDR2 SYDVKM. V lost 6 bases, J lost 0 bases, and 10 bases lay in between. CDR3 DNA: TGTGCCAGCAGGACAGGTATAAGCACAGATACGCAGTATTTT. Its translation: CASRTGISTDTQYF.

This clone occurred once. The rearrangement links TRBV28 to TRBJ1-2; no clear D gene. The germline gives CDR1 MDHEN, CDR2 SYDVKM. The germline V and J ends were trimmed by 6 bases and 6 bases, with 17 bases remaining between them. The CDR3 runs 14 residues. CDR3 DNA sequence: TGTGCCAGCAGACTGGCCGGGGTGTTTAATGGCTACACCTTC. Protein product: CASRLAGVFNGYTF.

The chain joins TRBV19 to TRBJ1-5, with D possibly TRBD1 on 5 matching bases. The CDR3 has 14 amino acids. Germline V gene sequence: CDR1 LNHDA, CDR2 SQIVND (reference sequence). Trimming removed 6 bases from V and 7 bases from J, with 16 bases in between. The CDR3: CASSRRQGEQPQHF. CDR3 bases: TGTGCCAGTAGCCGCCGGCAGGGTGAACAGCCCCAGCATTTT.

V is TRBV18 and J is TRBJ2-7; the D is unclear. The V gene's germline CDR1 is KGHSH and CDR2 LQKENI. This CDR3 spans 13 amino acids. V lost 4 bases and J 3 bases, leaving 10 bases between the germline ends. CDR3 in amino acids: CASSLTLDYEQYF. Here the CDR3 DNA reads TGTGCCAGCTCACTGACTCTGGACTACGAGCAGTACTTC.

V is TRBV7-2 and J is TRBJ2-7, with 8 nucleotides matching TRBD1. CDR1 is SGHTA and CDR2 is FQGNSA in the germline V gene. This CDR3 spans 14 amino acids. With 3 bases clipped from V and 4 bases from J, the junction kept 5 bases outside the gene matches. CDR3 residues: CASSLGTGIYEQYF. In DNA, the CDR3 is TGTGCCAGCAGCTTGGGGACAGGAATATACGAGCAGTACTTC.